This T cell receptor (beta chain) was sequenced during a study of cytomegalovirus exposure and HLA in healthy donors. Study-level points and caveats: The classifier was said to identify cytomegalovirus status with high specificity and sensitivity.

Note on this clone: Its antigen is currently unknown.

The PCR contained 60 Vbeta and 13 Jbeta primers. TCRdb keeps only in-frame clones here, not all; method: immunoSEQ multiplex PCR. The sample lists more than 110,000 clones; approximately 82% were seen once. Trimming at V came to 6 bases and at J to 3 bases, leaving 10 bases not matched to a gene. Germline-derived CDR1 and CDR2 are MDHEN and SYDVKM. This CDR3 is built from 16 residues. Input material: PBMCs. The chain links TRBV28 to TRBJ1-4; 7 bases line up with TRBD1. This receptor was identified in a man aged 30 to 39 in good health and CMV-seropositive. The CDR3 spells CASSSTGFGANEKLFF. The CDR3 DNA reads as TGTGCCAGCAGCTCGACAGGGTTCGGGGCTAATGAAAAACTGTTTTTT.